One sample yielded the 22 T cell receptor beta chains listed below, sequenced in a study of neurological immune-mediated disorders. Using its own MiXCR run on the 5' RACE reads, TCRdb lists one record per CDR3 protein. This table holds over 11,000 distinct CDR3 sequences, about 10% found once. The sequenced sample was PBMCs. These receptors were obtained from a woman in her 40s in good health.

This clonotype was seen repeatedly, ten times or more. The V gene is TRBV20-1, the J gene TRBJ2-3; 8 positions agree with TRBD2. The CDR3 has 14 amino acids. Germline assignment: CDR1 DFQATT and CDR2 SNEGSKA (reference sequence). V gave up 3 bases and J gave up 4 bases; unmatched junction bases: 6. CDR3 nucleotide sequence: TGCAGTGCTAGCGGGGGGGCCATCGCAGATACGCAGTATTTT. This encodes CSASGGAIADTQYF.

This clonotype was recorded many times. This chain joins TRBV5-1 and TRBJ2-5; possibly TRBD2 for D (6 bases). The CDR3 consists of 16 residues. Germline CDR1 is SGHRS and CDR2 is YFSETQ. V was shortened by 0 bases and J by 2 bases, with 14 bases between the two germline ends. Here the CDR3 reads CASSLGVGGGQETQYF. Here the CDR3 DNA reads TGCGCCAGCAGCTTGGGAGTTGGGGGAGGACAAGAGACCCAGTACTTC.

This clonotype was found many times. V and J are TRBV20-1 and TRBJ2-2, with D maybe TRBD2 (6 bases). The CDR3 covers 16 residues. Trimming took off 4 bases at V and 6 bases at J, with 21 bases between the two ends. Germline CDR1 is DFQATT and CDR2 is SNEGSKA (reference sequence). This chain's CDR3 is CSATSVGGAVSGELFF. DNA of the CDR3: TGCAGTGCTACCTCTGTCGGAGGGGCCGTTTCCGGGGAGCTGTTTTTT.

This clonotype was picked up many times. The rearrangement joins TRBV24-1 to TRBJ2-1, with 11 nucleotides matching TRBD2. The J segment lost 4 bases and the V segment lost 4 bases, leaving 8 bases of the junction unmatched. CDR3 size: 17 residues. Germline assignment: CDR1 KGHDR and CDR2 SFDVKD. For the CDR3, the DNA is TGTGCCACCAGTGACCCTTCCACTAGCGGGGGTTACAATGAGCAGTTCTTC. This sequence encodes CATSDPSTSGGYNEQFF.

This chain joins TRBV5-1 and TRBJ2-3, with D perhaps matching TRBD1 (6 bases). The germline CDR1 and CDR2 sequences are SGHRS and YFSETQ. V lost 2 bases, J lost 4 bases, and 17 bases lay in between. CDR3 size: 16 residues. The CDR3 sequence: CASSFYVAGAADTQYF. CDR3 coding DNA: TGCGCCAGCAGCTTTTATGTGGCAGGGGCTGCAGATACGCAGTATTTT.

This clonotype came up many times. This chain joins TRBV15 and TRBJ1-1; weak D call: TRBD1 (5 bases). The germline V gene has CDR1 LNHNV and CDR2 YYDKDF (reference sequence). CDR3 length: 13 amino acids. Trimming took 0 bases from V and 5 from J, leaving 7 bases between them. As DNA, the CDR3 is TGTGCCACCAGCAGAGAGTGGGGGACTGAAGCTTTCTTT. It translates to CATSREWGTEAFF. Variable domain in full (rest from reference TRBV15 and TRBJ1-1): DAMVIQNPRYQVTQFGKPVTLSCSQTLNHNVMYWYQQKSSQAPKLLFHYYDKDFNNEADTPDNFQSRRPNTSFCFLDIRSPGLGDTAMYLCATSREWGTEAFFGQGTRLTVV.

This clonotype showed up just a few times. The CDR3 sequence is CASSAQGANRQFF. The DNA for the CDR3 is TGTGCCAGCAGCGCACAGGGGGCTAATCGGCAGTTCTTC. This rearrangement joins TRBV7-7 to TRBJ2-1; 9 bases line up with TRBD1. The germline V gene encodes CDR1 SSHAT and CDR2 FNYEAQ (reference sequence). The CDR3 extends over 13 amino acids. V lost 5 bases and J lost 12; bases outside the gene matches: 8.

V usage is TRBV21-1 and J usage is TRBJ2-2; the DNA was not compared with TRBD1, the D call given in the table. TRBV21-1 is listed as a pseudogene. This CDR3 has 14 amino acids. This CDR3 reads CSRRRDSYTGELFF. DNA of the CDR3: TGTTCCCGCCGACGGGACAGCTACACCGGGGAGCTGTTTTTT.

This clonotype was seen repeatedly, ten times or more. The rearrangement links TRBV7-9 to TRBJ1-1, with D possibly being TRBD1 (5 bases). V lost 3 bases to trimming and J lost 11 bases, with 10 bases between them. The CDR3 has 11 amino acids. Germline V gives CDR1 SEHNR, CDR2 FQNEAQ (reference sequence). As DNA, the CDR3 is TGTGCCAGCAGCTTTCAGGGTCAGGCTTTCTTT. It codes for CASSFQGQAFF. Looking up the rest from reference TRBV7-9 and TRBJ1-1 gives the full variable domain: DTGVSQNPRHKITKRGQNVTFRCDPISEHNRLYWYRQTLGQGPEFLTYFQNEAQLEKSRLLSDRFSAERPKGSFSTLEIQRTEQGDSAMYLCASSFQGQAFFGQGTRLTVV.

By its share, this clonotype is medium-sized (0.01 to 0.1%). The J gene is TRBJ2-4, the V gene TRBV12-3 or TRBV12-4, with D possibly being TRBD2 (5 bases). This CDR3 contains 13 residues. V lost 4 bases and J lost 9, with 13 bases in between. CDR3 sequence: CASSSEAISIQYF. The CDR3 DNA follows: TGTGCCAGCAGTTCGGAGGCAATAAGCATTCAGTACTTC.

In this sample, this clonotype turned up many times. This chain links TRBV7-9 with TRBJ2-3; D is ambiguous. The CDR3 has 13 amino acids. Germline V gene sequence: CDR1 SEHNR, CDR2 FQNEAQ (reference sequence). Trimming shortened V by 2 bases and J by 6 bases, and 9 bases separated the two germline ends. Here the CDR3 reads CASSLRVDDTQYF. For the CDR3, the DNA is TGTGCCAGCAGCTTACGGGTCGACGATACGCAGTATTTT.

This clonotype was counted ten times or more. CDR3 sequence: CSAPHLGYTF. CDR3 sequence (DNA): TGCAGTGCTCCCCACCTCGGCTACACCTTC. V is TRBV20-1 and J is TRBJ1-2; D is uncertain. This CDR3 has 10 amino acids. CDR1 is DFQATT and CDR2 is SNEGSKA in the germline V gene (reference sequence). The V and J ends lost 5 bases and 8 bases respectively, with 9 bases between them.

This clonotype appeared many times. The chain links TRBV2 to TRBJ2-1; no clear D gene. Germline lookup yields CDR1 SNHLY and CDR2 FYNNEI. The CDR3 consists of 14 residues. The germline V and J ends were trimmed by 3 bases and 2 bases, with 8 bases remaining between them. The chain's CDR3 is CASSETSPYNEQFF. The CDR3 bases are TGTGCCAGCAGTGAGACGAGTCCCTACAATGAGCAGTTCTTC.

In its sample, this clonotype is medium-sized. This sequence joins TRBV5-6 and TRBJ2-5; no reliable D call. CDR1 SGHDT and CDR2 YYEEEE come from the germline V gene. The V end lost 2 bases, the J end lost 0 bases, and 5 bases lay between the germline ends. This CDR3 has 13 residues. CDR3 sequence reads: CASSLRDQETQYF. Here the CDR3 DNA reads TGTGCCAGCAGCTTAAGGGACCAAGAGACCCAGTACTTC.

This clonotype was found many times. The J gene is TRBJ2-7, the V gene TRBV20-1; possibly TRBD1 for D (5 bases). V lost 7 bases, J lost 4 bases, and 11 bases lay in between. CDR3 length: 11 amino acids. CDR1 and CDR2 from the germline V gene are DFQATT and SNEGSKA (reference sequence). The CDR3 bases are TGCAGTGTTGGGGCCCCATACGAGCAGTACTTC. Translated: CSVGAPYEQYF.

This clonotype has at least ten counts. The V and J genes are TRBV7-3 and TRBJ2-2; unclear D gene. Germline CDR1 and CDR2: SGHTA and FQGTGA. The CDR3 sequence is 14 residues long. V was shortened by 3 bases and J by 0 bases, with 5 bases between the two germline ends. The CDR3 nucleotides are TGTGCCAGCAGCTTCGGATCGAACACCGGGGAGCTGTTTTTT. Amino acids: CASSFGSNTGELFF.

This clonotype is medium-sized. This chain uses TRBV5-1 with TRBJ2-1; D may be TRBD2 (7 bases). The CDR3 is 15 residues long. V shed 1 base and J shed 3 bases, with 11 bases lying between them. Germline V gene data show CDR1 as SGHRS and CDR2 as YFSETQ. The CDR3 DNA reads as TGCGCCAGCAGCTTGCAGGGGACTATCTACAATGAGCAGTTCTTC. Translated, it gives CASSLQGTIYNEQFF.

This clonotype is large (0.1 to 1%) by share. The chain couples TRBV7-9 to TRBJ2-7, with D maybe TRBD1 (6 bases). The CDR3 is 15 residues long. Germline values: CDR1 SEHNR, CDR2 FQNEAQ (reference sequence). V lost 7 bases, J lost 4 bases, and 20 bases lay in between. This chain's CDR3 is CASNYLPDRPYEQYF. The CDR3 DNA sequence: TGTGCCAGCAACTATCTTCCCGACAGGCCATACGAGCAGTACTTC.

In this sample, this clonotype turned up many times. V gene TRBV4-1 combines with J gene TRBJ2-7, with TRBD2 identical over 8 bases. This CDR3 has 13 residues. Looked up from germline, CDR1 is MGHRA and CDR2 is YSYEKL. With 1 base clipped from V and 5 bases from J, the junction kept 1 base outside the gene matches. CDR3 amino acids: CASSQVGGDEQYF. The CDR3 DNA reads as TGCGCCAGCAGCCAAGTCGGGGGGGACGAGCAGTACTTC.

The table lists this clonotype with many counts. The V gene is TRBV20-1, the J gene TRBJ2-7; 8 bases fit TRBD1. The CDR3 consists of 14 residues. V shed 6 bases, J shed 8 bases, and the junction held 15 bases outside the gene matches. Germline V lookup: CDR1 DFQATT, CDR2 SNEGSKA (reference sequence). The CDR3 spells CSAVLRDRSQQQYF. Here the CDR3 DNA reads TGCAGTGCCGTACTCCGGGACAGGAGTCAGCAGCAGTACTTC.

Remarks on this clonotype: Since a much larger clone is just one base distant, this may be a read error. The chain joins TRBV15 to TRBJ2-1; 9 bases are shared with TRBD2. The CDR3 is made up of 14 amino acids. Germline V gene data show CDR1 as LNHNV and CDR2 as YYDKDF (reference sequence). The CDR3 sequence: CTTSLAGVYNEQFF. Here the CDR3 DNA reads TGTACCACCAGCTTAGCGGGGGTCTACAATGAGCAGTTCTTC.

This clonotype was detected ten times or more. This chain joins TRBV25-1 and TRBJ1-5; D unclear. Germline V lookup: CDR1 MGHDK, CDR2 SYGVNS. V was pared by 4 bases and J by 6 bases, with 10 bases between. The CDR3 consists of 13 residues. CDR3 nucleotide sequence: TGTGCCAGCAGTGTAATGGACGGTCAGCCCCAGCATTTT. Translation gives CASSVMDGQPQHF.